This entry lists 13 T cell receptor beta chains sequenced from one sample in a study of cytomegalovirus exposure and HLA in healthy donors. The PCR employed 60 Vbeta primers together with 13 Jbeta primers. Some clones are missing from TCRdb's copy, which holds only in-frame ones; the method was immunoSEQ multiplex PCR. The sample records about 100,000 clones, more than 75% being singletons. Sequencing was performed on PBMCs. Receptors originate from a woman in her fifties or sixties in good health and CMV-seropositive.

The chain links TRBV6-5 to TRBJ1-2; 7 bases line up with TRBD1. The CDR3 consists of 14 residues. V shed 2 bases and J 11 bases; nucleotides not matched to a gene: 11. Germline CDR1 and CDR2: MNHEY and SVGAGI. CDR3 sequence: CASSYERQGTGYTF. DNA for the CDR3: TGTGCCAGCAGTTACGAAAGACAGGGCACCGGTTACACCTTC.

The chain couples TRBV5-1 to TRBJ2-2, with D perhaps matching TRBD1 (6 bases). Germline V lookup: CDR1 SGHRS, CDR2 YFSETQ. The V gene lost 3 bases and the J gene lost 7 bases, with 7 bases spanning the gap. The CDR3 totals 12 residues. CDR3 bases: TGCGCCAGCAGCTCGACAGGCGGGGAGCTGTTTTTT. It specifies CASSSTGGELFF.

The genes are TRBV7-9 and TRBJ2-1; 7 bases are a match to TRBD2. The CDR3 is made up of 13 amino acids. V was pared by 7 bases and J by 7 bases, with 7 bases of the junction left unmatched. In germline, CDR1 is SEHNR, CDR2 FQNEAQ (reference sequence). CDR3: CASIHTGGNEQFF. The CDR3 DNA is TGTGCCAGCATCCATACGGGAGGAAATGAGCAGTTCTTC.

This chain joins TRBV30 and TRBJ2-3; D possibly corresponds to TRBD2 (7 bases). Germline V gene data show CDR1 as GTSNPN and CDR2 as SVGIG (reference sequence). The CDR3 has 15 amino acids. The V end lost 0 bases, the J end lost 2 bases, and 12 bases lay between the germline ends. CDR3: CAWSVLGGATDTQYF. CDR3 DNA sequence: TGTGCCTGGAGTGTACTAGGGGGGGCCACAGATACGCAGTATTTT. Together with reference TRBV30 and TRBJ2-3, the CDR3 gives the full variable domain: SQTIHQWPATLVQPVGSPLSLECTVEGTSNPNLYWYRQAAGRGLQLLFYSVGIGQISSEVPQNLSASRPQDRQFILSSKKLLLSDSGFYLCAWSVLGGATDTQYFGPGTRLTVL.

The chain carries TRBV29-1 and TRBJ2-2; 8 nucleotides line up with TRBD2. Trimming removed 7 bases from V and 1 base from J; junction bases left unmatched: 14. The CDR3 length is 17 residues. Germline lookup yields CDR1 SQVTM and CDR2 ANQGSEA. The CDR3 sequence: CSAGGGTKNLNTGELFF. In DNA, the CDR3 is TGCAGCGCCGGGGGGGGTACCAAAAACCTGAACACCGGGGAGCTGTTTTTT.

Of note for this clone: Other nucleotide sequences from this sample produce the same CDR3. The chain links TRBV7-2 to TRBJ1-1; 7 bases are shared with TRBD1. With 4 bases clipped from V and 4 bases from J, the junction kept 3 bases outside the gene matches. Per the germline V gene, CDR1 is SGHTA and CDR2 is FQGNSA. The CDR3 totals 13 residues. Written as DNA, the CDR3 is TGTGCCAGCAGCTCAAGACAGGGCACTGAAGCTTTCTTT. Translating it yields CASSSRQGTEAFF.

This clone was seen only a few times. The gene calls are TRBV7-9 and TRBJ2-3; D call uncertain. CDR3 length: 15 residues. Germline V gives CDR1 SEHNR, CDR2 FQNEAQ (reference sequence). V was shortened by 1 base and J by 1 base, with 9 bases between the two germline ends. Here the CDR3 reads CASSLGGKGTDTQYF. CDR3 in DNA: TGTGCCAGCAGCTTAGGAGGCAAGGGCACAGATACGCAGTATTTT.

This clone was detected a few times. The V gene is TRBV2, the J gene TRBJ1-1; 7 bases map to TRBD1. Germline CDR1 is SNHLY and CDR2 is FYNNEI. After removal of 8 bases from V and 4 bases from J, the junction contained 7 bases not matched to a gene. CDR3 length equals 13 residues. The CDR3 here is CASPTGLATEAFF. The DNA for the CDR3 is TGTGCCAGCCCGACAGGGTTGGCCACTGAAGCTTTCTTT.

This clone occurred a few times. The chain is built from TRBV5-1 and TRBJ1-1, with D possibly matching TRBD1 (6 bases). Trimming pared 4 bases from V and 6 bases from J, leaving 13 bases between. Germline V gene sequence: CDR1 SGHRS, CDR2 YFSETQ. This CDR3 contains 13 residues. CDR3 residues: CASSISQGSEAFF. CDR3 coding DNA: TGCGCCAGCAGCATATCACAGGGCTCTGAAGCTTTCTTT. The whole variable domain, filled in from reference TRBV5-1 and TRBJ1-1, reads KAGVTQTPRYLIKTRGQQVTLSCSPISGHRSVSWYQQTPGQGLQFLFEYFSETQRNKGNFPGRFSGRQFSNSRSEMNVSTLELGDSALYLCASSISQGSEAFFGQGTRLTVV.

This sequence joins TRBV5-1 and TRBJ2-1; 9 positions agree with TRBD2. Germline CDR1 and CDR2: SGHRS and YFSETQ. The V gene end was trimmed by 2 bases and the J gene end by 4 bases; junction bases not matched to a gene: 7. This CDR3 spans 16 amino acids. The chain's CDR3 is CASSLGAGGLYNEQFF. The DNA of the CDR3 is TGCGCCAGCAGCTTAGGAGCGGGAGGACTTTACAATGAGCAGTTCTTC.

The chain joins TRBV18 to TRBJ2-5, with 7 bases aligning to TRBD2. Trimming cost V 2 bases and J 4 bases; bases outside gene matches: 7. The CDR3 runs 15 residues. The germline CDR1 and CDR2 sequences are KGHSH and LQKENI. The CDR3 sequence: CASSPNQREGETQYF. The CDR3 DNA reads TGTGCCAGCTCACCAAACCAGCGGGAAGGAGAGACCCAGTACTTC.

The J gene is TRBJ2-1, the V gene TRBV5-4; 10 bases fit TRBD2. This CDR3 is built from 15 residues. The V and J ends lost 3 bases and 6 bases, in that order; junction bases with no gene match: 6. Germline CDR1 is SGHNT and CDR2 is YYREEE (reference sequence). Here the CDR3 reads CASSSLAGGSNEQFF. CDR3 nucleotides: TGTGCCAGCAGCTCTTTAGCGGGAGGCTCCAATGAGCAGTTCTTC.

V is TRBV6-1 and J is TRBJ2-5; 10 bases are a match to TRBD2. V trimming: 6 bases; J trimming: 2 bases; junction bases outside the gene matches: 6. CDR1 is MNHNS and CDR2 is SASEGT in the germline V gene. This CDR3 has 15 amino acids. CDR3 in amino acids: CASSGQAGGQETQYF. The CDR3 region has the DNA TGTGCCAGCAGCGGCCAAGCGGGAGGGCAAGAGACCCAGTACTTC.